These 26 T cell receptor beta chains came from one sample sequenced in a study of T cell repertoires and HLA-DP antigens. These receptors have no identified antigens. Assay used: immunoSEQ multiplex PCR; TCRdb lists only in-frame clones, some missing. The sample yields around 90,000 clones, roughly 86% seen once. The specimen sequenced was CD4+ T cells from PBMCs. These receptors were collected from a man over 45 in good health and CMV-seronegative.

The chain links TRBV6-1 to TRBJ2-1; the match to TRBD2 covers 7 bases. CDR3 length: 15 residues. J lost 7 bases, V lost 10 bases, and 16 bases had no gene match. Germline V gene lookup returns CDR1 MNHNS and CDR2 SASEGT. CDR3 nucleotide sequence: TGTGCCACGAACAGATGGCGGGAGTCGTTGAATGAGCAGTTCTTC. This translates into CATNRWRESLNEQFF.

The chain uses TRBV7-2 and TRBJ2-5; 9 positions agree with TRBD1. The CDR3 has 13 amino acids. Trimming took 5 bases from V and 4 from J; bases not matched to a gene: 2. CDR1 is SGHTA, CDR2 FQGNSA, per germline. CDR3 sequence reads: CASSRDRVETQYF. As DNA, the CDR3 is TGTGCCAGCAGCCGGGACAGGGTAGAGACCCAGTACTTC. The full variable domain, with the rest looked up from reference TRBV7-2 and TRBJ2-5, is GAGVSQSPSNKVTEKGKDVELRCDPISGHTALYWYRQSLGQGLEFLIYFQGNSAPDKSGLPSDRFSAERTGGSVSTLTIQRTQQEDSAVYLCASSRDRVETQYFGPGTRLLVL.

V and J are TRBV7-8 and TRBJ1-2; D not resolved. V was trimmed by 0 bases and J by 2 bases, leaving 7 bases between them. CDR1 and CDR2 (germline): SGHVS, FQNEAQ. The CDR3 has 14 residues. The CDR3 sequence is CASSLAHQNYGYTF. The CDR3 DNA follows: TGTGCCAGCAGCTTAGCACACCAAAACTATGGCTACACCTTC.

This chain joins TRBV4-3 and TRBJ2-1, with TRBD2 matching 13 bases. The CDR3 spans 20 residues. The junction had 14 bases not matched to a gene; V was cut back by 0 bases and J by 6 bases. Germline CDR1 LGHNA, CDR2 YSLEER. Here the CDR3 DNA reads TGCGCCAGCAGCCAAGATCAACTAGCGGGAGGGCTGAGCGGTAGCAATGAGCAGTTCTTC. Its protein product is CASSQDQLAGGLSGSNEQFF.

The V and J genes are TRBV6-5 and TRBJ1-2, with D possibly TRBD1 on 5 matching bases. CDR1 is MNHEY, CDR2 SVGAGI, per germline. V lost 6 bases and J 4 bases, leaving 15 bases between the germline ends. CDR3 length equals 14 residues. The CDR3 sequence: CASRETGTRYGYTF. The CDR3 DNA is TGTGCCAGCAGGGAAACGGGGACCCGCTATGGCTACACCTTC.

The rearrangement uses TRBV7-2 and TRBJ1-3; D unclear. The CDR3 runs to 16 residues. Germline assignment: CDR1 SGHTA and CDR2 FQGNSA. Trimming shortened V by 3 bases and J by 2 bases, and 14 bases separated the two germline ends. CDR3 coding DNA: TGTGCCAGCAGCTTTGTCTCCCAGGACCCTGGAAACACCATATATTTT. Protein product: CASSFVSQDPGNTIYF.

The V gene is TRBV13, the J gene TRBJ2-5, with 7 bases identical to TRBD1. V lost 2 bases and J lost 1; bases outside the gene matches: 1. CDR3 length equals 14 residues. CDR1 and CDR2 from the germline V gene are PRHDT and FYEKMQ (reference sequence). CDR3 sequence reads: CASSLRGPQETQYF. The CDR3 DNA sequence: TGTGCCAGCAGCTTAAGGGGGCCCCAAGAGACCCAGTACTTC.

The chain is built from TRBV2 and TRBJ2-1, with TRBD2 identical over 11 bases. The CDR3 has 15 amino acids. Trimming removed 0 bases from V and 8 bases from J; junction bases left unmatched: 3. Germline CDR1 and CDR2: SNHLY and FYNNEI. CDR3 bases: TGTGCCAGCAGTGAAGCGACTAGCGGGACACATGAGCAGTTCTTC. Translating gives CASSEATSGTHEQFF.

V is TRBV27 and J is TRBJ2-1; 13 bases map to TRBD2. Germline trimming cut 0 bases from V and 3 bases from J; bases unmatched to any gene: 5. CDR1 is MNHEY, CDR2 SMNVEV, per germline (reference sequence). This CDR3 is built from 18 residues. The CDR3, as DNA: TGTGCCAGCAGTTTATCAAGGACTAGCGGGAGTATCTACAATGAGCAGTTCTTC. Protein sequence: CASSLSRTSGSIYNEQFF.

The V gene is TRBV11-2, the J gene TRBJ2-5, with TRBD2 matching 8 bases. Trimming took 5 bases from V and 1 from J; bases not matched to a gene: 12. CDR3 size: 17 residues. The germline gives CDR1 SGHAT, CDR2 FQNNGV. CDR3 sequence reads: CASSPRGGGGLQETQYF. The CDR3 coding sequence is TGTGCCAGCAGCCCCCGTGGGGGCGGGGGGCTCCAAGAGACCCAGTACTTC.

This rearrangement joins TRBV2 to TRBJ2-6; unclear D gene. Per the germline V gene, CDR1 is SNHLY and CDR2 is FYNNEI. The germline V and J ends were trimmed by 6 bases and 8 bases, with 17 bases remaining between them. The CDR3 covers 15 residues. The CDR3 bases are TGTGCCAGCAGCCCACAGAGACCCAGGACCAACGTCCTGACTTTC. Translating gives CASSPQRPRTNVLTF.

Worth noting for this clone: Different DNA sequences within this sample yield the same CDR3. The genes are TRBV30 and TRBJ1-3, with 7 bases aligning to TRBD1. This CDR3 has 18 amino acids. V lost 0 bases and J lost 2; bases outside the gene matches: 13. CDR1 is GTSNPN, CDR2 SVGIG, per germline (reference sequence). Here the CDR3 reads CAWSVHKSPGQPGNTIYF. The CDR3 region has the DNA TGTGCCTGGAGTGTACACAAAAGCCCGGGACAGCCTGGAAACACCATATATTTT.

V is TRBV15 and J is TRBJ2-2; D ambiguous. This CDR3 spans 14 amino acids. Trimming pared 4 bases from V and 2 bases from J, leaving 8 bases between. Germline CDR1 and CDR2: LNHNV and YYDKDF (reference sequence). CDR3 protein: CATSTYTNTGELFF. The CDR3 nucleotides read TGTGCCACCAGCACCTATACCAACACCGGGGAGCTGTTTTTT. Together with reference TRBV15 and TRBJ2-2, the CDR3 gives the full variable domain: DAMVIQNPRYQVTQFGKPVTLSCSQTLNHNVMYWYQQKSSQAPKLLFHYYDKDFNNEADTPDNFQSRRPNTSFCFLDIRSPGLGDTAMYLCATSTYTNTGELFFGEGSRLTVL.

The chain joins TRBV7-8 to TRBJ2-7; 9 positions match TRBD2. The V segment lost 5 bases and the J segment 2 bases; nucleotides outside the gene matches: 13. Germline lookup yields CDR1 SGHVS and CDR2 FQNEAQ. The CDR3 covers 17 residues. The CDR3 DNA follows: TGTGCCAGCAGCCTAAACTCGGCTAGCGGGGATCCCTACGAGCAGTACTTC. It translates to CASSLNSASGDPYEQYF.

The chain employs TRBV5-1 and TRBJ2-7, with 8 bases aligning to TRBD1. Germline values: CDR1 SGHRS, CDR2 YFSETQ. Losses at the gene ends were 4 bases for V and 5 bases for J; bases not matched to a gene: 8. The CDR3 runs 14 residues. The CDR3 spells CASSVGQGYHEQYF. DNA of the CDR3: TGCGCCAGCAGCGTCGGACAGGGTTATCACGAGCAGTACTTC. Based on the CDR3 plus reference TRBV5-1 and TRBJ2-7, the full variable domain is KAGVTQTPRYLIKTRGQQVTLSCSPISGHRSVSWYQQTPGQGLQFLFEYFSETQRNKGNFPGRFSGRQFSNSRSEMNVSTLELGDSALYLCASSVGQGYHEQYFGPGTRLTVT.

The chain employs TRBV29-1 and TRBJ2-3; 7 nucleotides line up with TRBD1. Germline assignment: CDR1 SQVTM and CDR2 ANQGSEA. The V gene end was trimmed by 8 bases and the J gene end by 4 bases; junction bases not matched to a gene: 18. The length of the CDR3 is 16 residues. CDR3: CSTRSYSRDRPDTQYF. The CDR3 DNA follows: TGCAGCACCCGATCTTACTCCCGGGACAGACCAGATACGCAGTATTTT.

The chain links TRBV28 to TRBJ1-5; tentative D call: TRBD1 (5 bases). Germline V gene lookup returns CDR1 MDHEN and CDR2 SYDVKM. V shed 3 bases and J shed 7 bases, with 19 bases lying between them. This CDR3 is built from 16 residues. The CDR3 DNA follows: TGTGCCAGCAGTTTCGGGGCCAAGATGCCTTTCCAGCCCCAGCATTTT. Its translation is CASSFGAKMPFQPQHF.

The chain employs TRBV12-5 and TRBJ2-3; 8 bases fit TRBD2. The V gene end was trimmed by 1 base and the J gene end by 4 bases; junction bases not matched to a gene: 10. The CDR3 length is 17 residues. The V gene's germline CDR1 is LGHNT and CDR2 FRNRAP. CDR3 sequence: CASGLAGGGRFADTQYF. The DNA for the CDR3 is TGTGCTAGTGGTTTGGCAGGTGGCGGGAGGTTTGCAGATACGCAGTATTTT.

This clone was counted a single time. This chain links TRBV12-5 with TRBJ2-1; no clear D gene. The CDR3 has 13 amino acids. V lost 1 base and J 6 bases, leaving 7 bases between the germline ends. Germline CDR1 reads LGHNT; CDR2 reads FRNRAP. CDR3 sequence (DNA): TGTGCTAGTGGTTTGGGGAGTCTCAATGAGCAGTTCTTC. Amino acids: CASGLGSLNEQFF.

This rearrangement joins TRBV18 to TRBJ1-1; D is perhaps TRBD1 (5 bases). The CDR3 loop spans 12 amino acids. Trimming shortened V by 3 bases and J by 10 bases, and 12 bases separated the two germline ends. Per germline, CDR1 KGHSH and CDR2 LQKENI. The DNA for the CDR3 is TGTGCCAGCTCACCTGACAGCTTGACAGCTTTCTTT. Its translation: CASSPDSLTAFF.

The gene calls are TRBV18 and TRBJ1-1; the D is unclear. Trimming removed 2 bases at V and 4 bases at J, with 8 bases between. Germline V gene data show CDR1 as KGHSH and CDR2 as LQKENI. There are 13 residues in the CDR3. The CDR3 DNA reads TGTGCCAGCTCACCAGGGGTGGGCACTGAAGCTTTCTTT. Protein sequence: CASSPGVGTEAFF.

This chain uses TRBV15 with TRBJ2-7, with 9 positions matching TRBD2. The junction had 17 bases not matched to a gene; V was cut back by 4 bases and J by 4 bases. The CDR3 is 18 amino acids. Germline CDR1 and CDR2: LNHNV and YYDKDF (reference sequence). The CDR3 loop is CATSNRAGGRAGRYEQYF. In DNA form, the CDR3 reads TGTGCCACCAGCAACCGGGCTGGCGGGAGGGCGGGAAGGTACGAGCAGTACTTC.

This chain links TRBV7-2 with TRBJ2-5, with unresolved D. Deletions cut 2 bases from V and 5 bases from J, with 12 bases between. The length of the CDR3 is 14 residues. The germline CDR1 and CDR2 sequences are SGHTA and FQGNSA. CDR3: CASSLTGLGETQYF. The CDR3 nucleotides read TGTGCCAGCAGCTTAACGGGTCTGGGTGAGACCCAGTACTTC.

V is TRBV5-1 and J is TRBJ1-2; 7 bases are shared with TRBD1. Trimming removed 4 bases from V and 5 bases from J; junction bases left unmatched: 11. CDR3 length equals 15 residues. The germline V gene encodes CDR1 SGHRS and CDR2 YFSETQ. In DNA form, the CDR3 reads TGCGCCAGCAGCACCCAGACAGGGTCTGGATATGGCTACACCTTC. Its protein product is CASSTQTGSGYGYTF.

The chain links TRBV28 to TRBJ2-7; 7 bases are a match to TRBD1. Germline CDR1 is MDHEN and CDR2 is SYDVKM. The CDR3 runs to 13 residues. V shed 5 bases and J 0 bases; nucleotides not matched to a gene: 1. In DNA form, the CDR3 reads TGTGCCAGCAGTGGGGACAGCTCCTACGAGCAGTACTTC. Its protein product is CASSGDSSYEQYF.

This rearrangement joins TRBV6-1 to TRBJ1-2; TRBD1 might be the D (5 bases). This CDR3 has 15 amino acids. Trimming shortened V by 1 base and J by 4 bases, and 13 bases separated the two germline ends. CDR1 is MNHNS, CDR2 SASEGT, per germline. The DNA of the CDR3 is TGTGCCAGCAGTGAAGGGGGCGCAACTATCTATGGCTACACCTTC. Translating gives CASSEGGATIYGYTF.